One and the same sample provided the 20 T cell receptor beta chains below, sequenced in a study of cytotoxic CD8 clonotypes in ibrutinib-treated CLL. Repertoires were generated with immunoSEQ multiplex PCR, while TCRdb's copy carries only in-frame clones and drops some. This sample has 200,000 to 250,000 clones; 70% occur once, and the top ten carry 15%. The material sequenced was PBMCs, taken after 24 months of ibrutinib treatment. Every receptor here comes from a human donor with chronic lymphocytic leukemia.

The CDR3, as DNA: TGCGCCAGCAGCTTCGGGACAGGGAAGGACGAGCAGTACTTC. Translating gives CASSFGTGKDEQYF. The J gene is TRBJ2-7, the V gene TRBV5-1; 9 positions match TRBD1. The length of the CDR3 is 14 residues. The germline V gene has CDR1 SGHRS and CDR2 YFSETQ. V lost 2 bases, J lost 5 bases, and 5 bases stayed unmatched.

The rearrangement joins TRBV11-1 to TRBJ2-5; TRBD2 agrees at 9 bases. Germline CDR1 is SGHAT and CDR2 is FQDESV (reference sequence). V was pared by 4 bases and J by 2 bases, with 8 bases of the junction left unmatched. The CDR3 has 16 residues. CDR3 residues: CASSSPAGGKQETQYF. CDR3 sequence (DNA): TGTGCCAGCAGCTCGCCGGCGGGAGGGAAGCAAGAGACCCAGTACTTC.

The chain combines TRBV29-1 with TRBJ2-1; 9 bases are shared with TRBD2. Germline CDR1 is SQVTM and CDR2 is ANQGSEA. This CDR3 is 13 amino acids long. The V segment lost 7 bases and the J segment 1 base; nucleotides outside the gene matches: 2. The DNA of the CDR3 is TGCAGCGGCCTAGCGGGGTCCTACAATGAGCAGTTCTTC. It yields the protein CSGLAGSYNEQFF.

The rearrangement links TRBV28 to TRBJ1-2; no clear D gene. CDR1 and CDR2 from the germline V gene are MDHEN and SYDVKM. The CDR3 spans 13 residues. Trimming took 6 bases from V and 4 from J, leaving 12 bases between them. The CDR3 DNA follows: TGTGCCAGCAGACGAGACAACCCCTATGGCTACACCTTC. Protein: CASRRDNPYGYTF.

The chain joins TRBV27 to TRBJ1-4, with a tentative D call TRBD1 (5 bases). The CDR3 is 15 residues long. Germline assignment: CDR1 MNHEY and CDR2 SMNVEV (reference sequence). Trimming took off 6 bases at V and 0 bases at J, with 11 bases between the two ends. CDR3 residues: CASRGRPATNEKLFF. In DNA, the CDR3 is TGTGCCAGCAGGGGACGACCTGCAACTAATGAAAAACTGTTTTTT.

V gene TRBV28 combines with J gene TRBJ2-7; TRBD1 might be the D (5 bases). Between the trimmed V and J ends, which lost 6 bases and 4 bases, there was a span of 7 bases. The CDR3 covers 11 residues. The germline CDR1 and CDR2 sequences are MDHEN and SYDVKM. The CDR3 region is CASRRQYEQYF. The CDR3 nucleotides are TGTGCCAGCAGGCGACAGTACGAGCAGTACTTC.

This chain joins TRBV6-5 and TRBJ2-7, with D perhaps being TRBD1 or TRBD2 (6 bases each). V was shortened by 2 bases and J by 0 bases, with 11 bases between the two germline ends. The CDR3 length is 15 residues. CDR1 is MNHEY and CDR2 is SVGAGI in the germline V gene. For the CDR3, the DNA is TGTGCCAGCAGTTACGGAGGGACATTCTCCTACGAGCAGTACTTC. Translated: CASSYGGTFSYEQYF.

The V gene is TRBV19, the J gene TRBJ2-1; D not resolved. V was trimmed by 4 bases and J by 0 bases, leaving 10 bases between them. This CDR3 region has 15 residues. Looked up from germline, CDR1 is LNHDA and CDR2 is SQIVND (reference sequence). The CDR3 DNA is TGTGCCAGTAGTACGATACAGTACTCCTACAATGAGCAGTTCTTC. Translated, it gives CASSTIQYSYNEQFF.

The V and J genes are TRBV7-2 and TRBJ1-4, with D unresolved. V lost 5 bases to trimming and J lost 0 bases, with 4 bases between them. CDR1 is SGHTA, CDR2 FQGNSA, per germline. This CDR3 region has 13 residues. The CDR3 region is CASSLTTNEKLFF. The CDR3 DNA follows: TGTGCCAGCAGCCTAACAACTAATGAAAAACTGTTTTTT.

The chain recombines TRBV27 with TRBJ1-1; TRBD1 aligns across 8 bases. Germline V gene lookup returns CDR1 MNHEY and CDR2 SMNVEV (reference sequence). CDR3 length: 14 amino acids. Losses at the gene ends were 5 bases for V and 5 bases for J; bases not matched to a gene: 7. CDR3 region: CASSTRQGWTEAFF. CDR3 DNA: TGTGCCAGCAGTACCCGACAGGGGTGGACTGAAGCTTTCTTT.

The chain couples TRBV6-5 to TRBJ1-2; 9 nucleotides align to TRBD1. Germline-derived CDR1 and CDR2 are MNHEY and SVGAGI. With 9 bases clipped from V and 2 bases from J, the junction kept 4 bases outside the gene matches. The CDR3 totals 13 residues. CDR3 sequence: CASLQGANYGYTF. The CDR3 DNA follows: TGTGCCAGTTTACAGGGGGCGAACTATGGCTACACCTTC.

The chain carries TRBV6-5 and TRBJ2-7; D remains unclear. The V gene lost 7 bases and the J gene lost 4 bases, with 11 bases spanning the gap. Germline V CDR1 and CDR2: MNHEY, SVGAGI. The CDR3 is 12 amino acids. This CDR3 is CASTSDLYEQYF. In DNA form, the CDR3 reads TGTGCCAGCACCAGTGATCTATACGAGCAGTACTTC.

The gene calls are TRBV27 and TRBJ2-7; TRBD2 is a possible D gene (6 bases). V shed 2 bases and J shed 0 bases, with 8 bases lying between them. CDR1 MNHEY and CDR2 SMNVEV come from the germline V gene (reference sequence). The CDR3 has 14 amino acids. Here the CDR3 reads CASSLAGSSYEQYF. The CDR3 DNA sequence: TGTGCCAGCAGTTTAGCGGGAAGCTCCTACGAGCAGTACTTC.

The chain couples TRBV30 to TRBJ2-6, with D maybe TRBD2 (6 bases). Germline V lookup: CDR1 GTSNPN, CDR2 SVGIG (reference sequence). V lost 4 bases, J lost 0 bases, and 13 bases lay in between. The CDR3 length is 16 residues. The CDR3 DNA reads TGTGCCTGGAACGGGGACTCCCTCTCTGGGGCCAACGTCCTGACTTTC. It specifies CAWNGDSLSGANVLTF.

The J gene is TRBJ1-1, the V gene TRBV28; perhaps TRBD1 as D (5 bases). V shed 3 bases and J shed 4 bases, with 9 bases lying between them. The CDR3 sequence is 13 residues long. The germline V gene encodes CDR1 MDHEN and CDR2 SYDVKM. The CDR3 sequence: CASSFLGGTEAFF. The CDR3 DNA reads TGTGCCAGCAGTTTTCTCGGGGGCACTGAAGCTTTCTTT. Together with reference TRBV28 and TRBJ1-1, the CDR3 gives the full variable domain: DVKVTQSSRYLVKRTGEKVFLECVQDMDHENMFWYRQDPGLGLRLIYFSYDVKMKEKGDIPEGYSVSREKKERFSLILESASTNQTSMYLCASSFLGGTEAFFGQGTRLTVV.

The chain has TRBV4-3 and TRBJ2-7; weak D call: TRBD1 (7 bases). The CDR3 is made up of 19 amino acids. The germline V gene encodes CDR1 LGHNA and CDR2 YSLEER. With 0 bases removed from V and 6 bases from J, the gap between germline ends came to 27 bases. The CDR3 DNA sequence: TGCGCCAGCAGCCAAGATCCCCCTGGGTGGCAGGGGGGACACCTCGAGCAGTACTTC. It specifies CASSQDPPGWQGGHLEQYF.

This clone occurred a few times. The rearrangement joins TRBV2 to TRBJ2-3; possible D gene TRBD2, 6 bases. The CDR3 totals 18 residues. In germline, CDR1 is SNHLY, CDR2 FYNNEI. Trimming left V 7 bases short and J 2 bases short, with 25 bases between. The DNA of the CDR3 is TGTGCCAGCACCTACAAGATGGGACGGGACTGGGCCACAGATACGCAGTATTTT. Translating gives CASTYKMGRDWATDTQYF.

This chain uses TRBV6-1 with TRBJ2-5; the D gene is possibly TRBD1 (5 bases). Germline values: CDR1 MNHNS, CDR2 SASEGT. The CDR3 is 15 amino acids. Trimming shortened V by 6 bases and J by 0 bases, and 14 bases separated the two germline ends. CDR3 protein: CASRGDRPYQETQYF. In DNA, the CDR3 is TGTGCCAGCAGAGGAGACAGACCGTACCAAGAGACCCAGTACTTC.

A few counts support this clone. This rearrangement joins TRBV14 to TRBJ1-1; D perhaps matches TRBD1 (5 bases). The ends were cut back, 6 bases at V and 1 base at J, with 15 bases in the middle. The CDR3 totals 15 residues. Per germline, CDR1 SGHDN and CDR2 FVKESK. The DNA of the CDR3 is TGTGCCAGCAGGCTAGGGGCTACTGGGAACACTGAAGCTTTCTTT. Protein: CASRLGATGNTEAFF.

This clone was picked up a small number of times. V gene TRBV5-1 combines with J gene TRBJ2-1, with TRBD2 identical over 14 bases. Germline V gene lookup returns CDR1 SGHRS and CDR2 YFSETQ. There are 18 residues in the CDR3. Trimming took 0 bases from V and 3 from J; bases not matched to a gene: 5. CDR3 loop: CASSLEGLAGDLYNEQFF. The CDR3 nucleotides are TGCGCCAGCAGCTTGGAGGGACTAGCGGGAGACCTCTACAATGAGCAGTTCTTC. Combining the CDR3 with reference TRBV5-1 and TRBJ2-1 gives the whole variable domain KAGVTQTPRYLIKTRGQQVTLSCSPISGHRSVSWYQQTPGQGLQFLFEYFSETQRNKGNFPGRFSGRQFSNSRSEMNVSTLELGDSALYLCASSLEGLAGDLYNEQFFGPGTRLTVL.